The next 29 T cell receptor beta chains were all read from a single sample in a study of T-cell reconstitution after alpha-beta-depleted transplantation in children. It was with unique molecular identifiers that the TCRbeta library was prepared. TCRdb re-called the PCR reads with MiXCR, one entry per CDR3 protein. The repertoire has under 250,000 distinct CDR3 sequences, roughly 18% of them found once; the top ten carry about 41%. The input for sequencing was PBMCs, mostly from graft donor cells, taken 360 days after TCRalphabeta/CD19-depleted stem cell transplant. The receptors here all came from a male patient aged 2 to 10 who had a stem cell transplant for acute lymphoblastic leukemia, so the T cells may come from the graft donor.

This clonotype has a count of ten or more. The CDR3 loop is CASSFGQTTGELFF. Here the CDR3 DNA reads TGCGCCAGCAGCTTTGGACAGACCACCGGGGAGCTGTTTTTT. The chain links TRBV5-1 to TRBJ2-2; D might be TRBD1 (6 bases). Germline loops: CDR1 SGHRS, CDR2 YFSETQ. Between the trimmed V and J ends, which lost 2 bases and 4 bases, there was a span of 9 bases. The CDR3 extends over 14 amino acids.

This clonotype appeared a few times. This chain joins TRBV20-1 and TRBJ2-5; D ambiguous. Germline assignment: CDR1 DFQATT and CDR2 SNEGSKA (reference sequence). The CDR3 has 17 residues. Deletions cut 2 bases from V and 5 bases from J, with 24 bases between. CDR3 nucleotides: TGCAGTGCTAGATTGAGCAACCCTTCTAGATGGCCGGAGACCCAGTACTTC. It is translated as CSARLSNPSRWPETQYF.

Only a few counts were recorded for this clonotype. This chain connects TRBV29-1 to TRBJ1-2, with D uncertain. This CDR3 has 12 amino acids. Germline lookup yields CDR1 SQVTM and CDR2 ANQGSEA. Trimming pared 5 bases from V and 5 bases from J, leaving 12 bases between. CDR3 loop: CSVKVVGYGYTF. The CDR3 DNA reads TGCAGCGTTAAGGTGGTTGGGTATGGCTACACCTTC.

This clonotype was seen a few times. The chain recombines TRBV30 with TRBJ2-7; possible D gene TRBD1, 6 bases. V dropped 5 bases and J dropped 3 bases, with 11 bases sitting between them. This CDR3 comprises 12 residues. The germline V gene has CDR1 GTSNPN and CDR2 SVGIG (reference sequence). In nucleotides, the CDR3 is TGTGCCTGGGATGGACAGAGCTACGAGCAGTACTTC. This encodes CAWDGQSYEQYF. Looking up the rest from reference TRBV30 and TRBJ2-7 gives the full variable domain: SQTIHQWPATLVQPVGSPLSLECTVEGTSNPNLYWYRQAAGRGLQLLFYSVGIGQISSEVPQNLSASRPQDRQFILSSKKLLLSDSGFYLCAWDGQSYEQYFGPGTRLTVT.

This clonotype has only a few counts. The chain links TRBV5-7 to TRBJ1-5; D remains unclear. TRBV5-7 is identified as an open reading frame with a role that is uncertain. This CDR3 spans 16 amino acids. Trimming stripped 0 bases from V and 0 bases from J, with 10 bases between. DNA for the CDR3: TGTGCCAGCAGCTTGGAGGTACGGAGTAGCAATCAGCCCCAGCATTTT. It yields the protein CASSLEVRSSNQPQHF.

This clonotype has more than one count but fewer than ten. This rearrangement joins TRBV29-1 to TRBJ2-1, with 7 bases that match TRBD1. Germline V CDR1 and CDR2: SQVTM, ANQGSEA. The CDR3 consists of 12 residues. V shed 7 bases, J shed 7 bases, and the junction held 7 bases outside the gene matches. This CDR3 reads CSGEGRGNEQFF. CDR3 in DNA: TGCAGCGGCGAGGGCAGGGGGAATGAGCAGTTCTTC.

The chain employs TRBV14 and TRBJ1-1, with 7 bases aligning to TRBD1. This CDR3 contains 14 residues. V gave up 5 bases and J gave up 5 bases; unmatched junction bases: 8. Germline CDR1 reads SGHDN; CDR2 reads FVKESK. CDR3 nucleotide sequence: TGTGCCAGCAGCTTAAAGACAGGGAAGACTGAAGCTTTCTTT. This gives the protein CASSLKTGKTEAFF.

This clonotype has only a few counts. The CDR3 DNA follows: TGTGCCAGCTCGGACGGATTACGATTCAGCGAGCAGTACTTC. It translates to CASSDGLRFSEQYF. This chain connects TRBV18 to TRBJ2-7; no clear D. Trimming took off 6 bases at V and 6 bases at J, with 18 bases between the two ends. Germline-derived CDR1 and CDR2 are KGHSH and LQKENI. This CDR3 region has 14 residues.

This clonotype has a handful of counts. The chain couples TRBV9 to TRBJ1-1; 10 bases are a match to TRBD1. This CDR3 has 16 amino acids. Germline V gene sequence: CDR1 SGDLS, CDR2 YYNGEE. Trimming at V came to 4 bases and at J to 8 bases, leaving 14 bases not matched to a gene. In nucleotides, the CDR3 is TGTGCCAGCAGCATGACAGGGGGCGCTTTGGGTGGCGAAGCTTTCTTT. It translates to CASSMTGGALGGEAFF.

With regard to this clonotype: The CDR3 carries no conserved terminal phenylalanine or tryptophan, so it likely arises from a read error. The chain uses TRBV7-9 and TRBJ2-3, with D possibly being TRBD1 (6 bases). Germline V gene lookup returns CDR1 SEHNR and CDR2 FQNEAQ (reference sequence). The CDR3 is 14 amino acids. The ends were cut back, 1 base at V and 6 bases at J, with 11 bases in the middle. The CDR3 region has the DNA TGTGCCAGCAGCTTAGAGCTAAGGGGGGATACGCAGTATTCT. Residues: CASSLELRGDTQYS.

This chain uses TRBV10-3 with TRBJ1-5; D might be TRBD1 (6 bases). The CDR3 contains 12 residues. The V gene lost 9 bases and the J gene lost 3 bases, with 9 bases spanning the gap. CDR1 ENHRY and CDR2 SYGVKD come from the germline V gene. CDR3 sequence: CAIQGINQPQHF. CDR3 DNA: TGTGCCATACAGGGAATCAATCAGCCCCAGCATTTT.

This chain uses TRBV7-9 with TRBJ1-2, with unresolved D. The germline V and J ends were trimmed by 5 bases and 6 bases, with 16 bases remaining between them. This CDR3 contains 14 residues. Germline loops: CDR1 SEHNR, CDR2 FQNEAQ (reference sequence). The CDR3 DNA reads TGTGCCAGCAGCCGGGAGACTACGGCGGATGGCTACACCTTC. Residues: CASSRETTADGYTF.

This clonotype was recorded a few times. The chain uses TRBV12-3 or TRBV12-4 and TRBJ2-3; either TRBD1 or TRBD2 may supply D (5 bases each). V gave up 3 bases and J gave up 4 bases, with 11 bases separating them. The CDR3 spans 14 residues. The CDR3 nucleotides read TGTGCCAGCAGTTTTTCGGGACGGTCAGATACGCAGTATTTT. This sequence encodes CASSFSGRSDTQYF.

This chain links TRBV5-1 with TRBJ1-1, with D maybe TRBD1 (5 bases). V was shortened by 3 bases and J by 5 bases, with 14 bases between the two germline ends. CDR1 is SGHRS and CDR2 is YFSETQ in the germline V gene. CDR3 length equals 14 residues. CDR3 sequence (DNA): TGCGCCAGCAGCTCGGGACCTGAGGGAACTGAAGCTTTCTTT. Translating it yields CASSSGPEGTEAFF. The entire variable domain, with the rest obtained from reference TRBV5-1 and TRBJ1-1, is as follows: KAGVTQTPRYLIKTRGQQVTLSCSPISGHRSVSWYQQTPGQGLQFLFEYFSETQRNKGNFPGRFSGRQFSNSRSEMNVSTLELGDSALYLCASSSGPEGTEAFFGQGTRLTVV.

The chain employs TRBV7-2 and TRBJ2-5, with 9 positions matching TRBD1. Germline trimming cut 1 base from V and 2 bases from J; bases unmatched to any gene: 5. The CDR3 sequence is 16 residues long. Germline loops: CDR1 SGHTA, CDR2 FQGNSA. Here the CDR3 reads CASSLGGDREQETQYF. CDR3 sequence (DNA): TGTGCCAGCAGCTTAGGGGGGGACAGGGAACAAGAGACCCAGTACTTC.

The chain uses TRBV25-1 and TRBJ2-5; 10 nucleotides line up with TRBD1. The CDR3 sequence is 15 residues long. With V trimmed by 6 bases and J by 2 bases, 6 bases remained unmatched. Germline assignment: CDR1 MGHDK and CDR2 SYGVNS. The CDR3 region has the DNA TGTGCCAGCAGCCCGGGACAGGGGAGTCAAGAGACCCAGTACTTC. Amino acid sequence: CASSPGQGSQETQYF.

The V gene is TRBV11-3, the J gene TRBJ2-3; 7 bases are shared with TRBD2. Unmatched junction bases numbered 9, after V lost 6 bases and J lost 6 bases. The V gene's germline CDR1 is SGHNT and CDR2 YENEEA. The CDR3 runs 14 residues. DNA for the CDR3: TGTGCCAGCAGTCGGGCGGGAGTATTCGATACGCAGTATTTT. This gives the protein CASSRAGVFDTQYF. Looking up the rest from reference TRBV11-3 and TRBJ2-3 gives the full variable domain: EAGVVQSPRYKIIEKKQPVAFWCNPISGHNTLYWYLQNLGQGPELLIRYENEEAVDDSQLPKDRFSAERLKGVDSTLKIQPAELGDSAVYLCASSRAGVFDTQYFGPGTRLTVL.

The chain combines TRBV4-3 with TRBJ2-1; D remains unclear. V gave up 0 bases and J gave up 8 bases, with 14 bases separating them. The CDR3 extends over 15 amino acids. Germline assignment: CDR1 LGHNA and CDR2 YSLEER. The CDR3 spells CASSQEVGNRDEQFF. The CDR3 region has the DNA TGCGCCAGCAGCCAAGAAGTTGGGAACCGGGATGAGCAGTTCTTC.

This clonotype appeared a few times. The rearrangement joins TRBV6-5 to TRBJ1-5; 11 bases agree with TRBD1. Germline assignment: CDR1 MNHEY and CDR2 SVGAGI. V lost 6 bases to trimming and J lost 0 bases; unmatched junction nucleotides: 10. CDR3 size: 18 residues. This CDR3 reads CASRRGTGGPHSNQPQHF. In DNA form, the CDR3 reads TGTGCCAGCAGACGAGGGACAGGGGGGCCCCATAGCAATCAGCCCCAGCATTTT.

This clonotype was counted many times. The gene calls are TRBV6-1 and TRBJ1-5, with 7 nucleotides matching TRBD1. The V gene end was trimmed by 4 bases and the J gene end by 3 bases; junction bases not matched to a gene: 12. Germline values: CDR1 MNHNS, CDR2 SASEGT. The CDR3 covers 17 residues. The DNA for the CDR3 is TGTGCCAGCAGTGCGCCCTCGGGACAGAACTTCAATCAGCCCCAGCATTTT. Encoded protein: CASSAPSGQNFNQPQHF.

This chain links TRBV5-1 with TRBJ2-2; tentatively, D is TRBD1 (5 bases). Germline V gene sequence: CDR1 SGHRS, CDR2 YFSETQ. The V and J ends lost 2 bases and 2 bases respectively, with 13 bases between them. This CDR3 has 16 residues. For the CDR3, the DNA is TGCGCCAGCAGCTTAGGGGTTTACGCCAACACCGGGGAGCTGTTTTTT. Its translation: CASSLGVYANTGELFF.

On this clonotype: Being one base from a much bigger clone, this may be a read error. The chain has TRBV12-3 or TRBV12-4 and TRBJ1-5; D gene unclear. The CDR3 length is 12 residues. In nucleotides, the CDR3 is TGTGCCAGCAGTTTGGTTGGCCAGCCCAAGCATTTT. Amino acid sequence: CASSLVGQPKHF.

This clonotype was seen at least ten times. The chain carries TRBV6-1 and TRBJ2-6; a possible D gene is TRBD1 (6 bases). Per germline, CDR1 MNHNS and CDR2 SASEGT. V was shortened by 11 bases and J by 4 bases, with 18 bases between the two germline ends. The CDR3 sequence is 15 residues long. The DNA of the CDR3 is TGTGCCCCCCTCGCAGGGGCGGAAGGGGCCAACGTCCTGACTTTC. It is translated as CAPLAGAEGANVLTF.

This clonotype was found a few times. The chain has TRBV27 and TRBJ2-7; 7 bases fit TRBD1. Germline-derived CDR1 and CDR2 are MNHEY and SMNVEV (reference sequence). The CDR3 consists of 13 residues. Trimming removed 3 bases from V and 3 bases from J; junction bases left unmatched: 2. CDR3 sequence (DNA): TGTGCCAGCAGTTTCGGACAGGTCTACGAGCAGTACTTC. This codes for CASSFGQVYEQYF.

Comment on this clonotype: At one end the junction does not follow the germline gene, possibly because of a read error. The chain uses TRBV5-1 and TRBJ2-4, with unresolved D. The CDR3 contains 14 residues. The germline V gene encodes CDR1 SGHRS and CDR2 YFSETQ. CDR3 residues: CASSLAVGIGCGNF. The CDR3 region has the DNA TGCGCCAGCAGCTTGGCCGTGGGTATCGGCTGCGGAAACTTC.

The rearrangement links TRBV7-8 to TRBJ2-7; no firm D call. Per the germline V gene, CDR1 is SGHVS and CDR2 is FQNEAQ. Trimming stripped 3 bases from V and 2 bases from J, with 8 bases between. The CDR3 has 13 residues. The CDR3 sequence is CASSFKPAYEQYF. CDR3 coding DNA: TGTGCCAGCAGCTTCAAACCCGCCTACGAGCAGTACTTC.

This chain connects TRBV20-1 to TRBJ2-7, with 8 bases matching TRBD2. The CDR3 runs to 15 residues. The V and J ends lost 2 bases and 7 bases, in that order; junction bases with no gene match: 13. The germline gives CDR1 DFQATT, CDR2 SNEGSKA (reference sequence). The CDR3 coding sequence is TGCAGTGCTAGATTGGCGGGGGGCCCCCTGGAAGAGCAGTACTTC. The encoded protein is CSARLAGGPLEEQYF.

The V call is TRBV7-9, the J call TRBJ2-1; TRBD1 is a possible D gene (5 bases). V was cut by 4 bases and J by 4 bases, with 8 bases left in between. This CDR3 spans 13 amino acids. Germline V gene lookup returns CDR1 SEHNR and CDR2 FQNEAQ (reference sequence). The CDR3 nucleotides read TGTGCCAGCAGCTCGAGACAGTACAATGAGCAGTTCTTC. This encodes CASSSRQYNEQFF.

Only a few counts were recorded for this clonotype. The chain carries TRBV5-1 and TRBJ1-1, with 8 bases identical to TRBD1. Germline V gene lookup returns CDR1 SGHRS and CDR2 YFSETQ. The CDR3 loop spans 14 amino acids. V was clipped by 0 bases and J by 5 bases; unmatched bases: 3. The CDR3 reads CASSLDRGGTEAFF. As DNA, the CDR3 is TGCGCCAGCAGCTTGGACAGGGGGGGGACTGAAGCTTTCTTT.